This T cell receptor beta chain originates from a study of early T cells in non-severe SARS-CoV-2 infection (dated by TCRdb to about 2021). About the full investigation: Bulk RNA from unsorted whole blood was used for TCR sequencing, so alpha and beta chains could not be paired. Overall study outcomes, separate from this receptor: VDJdb matching was skewed toward anti-spike CD8 responses and likely underestimated virus-specific expansions, missing private and CD4 specificities.

Receptors were amplified or captured by 5' RACE. Reads for this sample came from a NextSeq 500. To correct for sequencing error and PCR bias, the TCR library protocol tagged individual cDNA molecules with unique molecular identifiers. Both TCR alpha and beta chains were sequenced, and tight co-correlation was observed between alpha and beta sequence abundances in each sample. Processing in the source paper ran as follows. Decombinator V4 was used to perform V gene, J gene and CDR3 annotation of TCR sequences. TCRs were defined as expanded if a significant change between any two time points was detected under a Poisson model with p below 0.0001. TCR abundances were normalised to the total number of TCRs sequenced in each sample and reported as counts per million. VDJdb, accessed 1 November 2021, was searched for CMV, EBV and SARS-CoV-2 annotated TCRs, with TCRs annotated for multiple antigens excluded. The public reads were reprocessed in TCRdb via fastp at Q25 and MiXCR, keeping in-frame beta chains. Rows are combined by CDR3 protein, so each entry shows the most common genes and DNA. These V and J calls originate from TCRdb's pipeline instead of the authors' own analysis. The sample profile shows approximately 77,000 distinct CDR3 sequences; roughly a sixth of them were found once. The ten biggest clones cover less than 15% of the sample.

This clonotype has more than one count but fewer than ten. Its antigen target is currently unknown. No clone much larger than this one lies a single base away; base qualities are absent. A case-control design nested within a healthcare worker cohort in London, UK, was used, with weekly nasopharyngeal swab PCR tests and blood sampling performed. Healthcare workers were enrolled in the week of the UK lockdown, from 23 to 31 March 2020, and were followed every week for up to roughly 16 weeks. Sequencing input: whole blood. The source is an adult who was a healthcare worker with PCR-confirmed SARS-CoV-2 infection or an uninfected control (not recorded which).

The CDR3 in this case is CASSARGRAAQYF. DNA sequence: TGTGCCAGCAGTGCCCGGGGCCGCGCAGCGCAGTATTTT. The rearrangement combines TRBV6-2 or TRBV6-3 with TRBJ2-3; the D gene may be TRBD1 or TRBD2, since each aligns over 5 bases. V is clipped by 5 bases and J by 10 bases, and the sequence between their germline boundaries is 16 bases long. The CDR3 runs 13 residues from the cysteine to the phenylalanine. Left in the record is the CDR3 DNA by itself, 39 bases read in frame from the first base. CDR1 and CDR2 (MNHEY, SVGEGT) derive from the germline V gene.